This TCR beta chain was recorded in a study of a mutant IDH1 vaccine in newly diagnosed glioma (dated by TCRdb to about 2021). About the full investigation: Eight vaccinations were administered to patients in weeks 1, 3, 5, 7, 11, 15, 19 and 23, corresponding to visits V03 through V10. Of the 30 or so patients who were treated, approximately 60% were male and roughly 38% were female, and the mean age was about 40 years. Vaccination was initiated 4-6 weeks after radiotherapy alone, or concurrently with temozolomide cycles in the chemotherapy-containing groups. Before enrollment, most patients had been given radiochemotherapy with temozolomide as standard therapy, while the rest had received either radiotherapy alone or temozolomide alone. Longitudinal TCRB deep sequencing was performed for some 25 treated patients wherever samples were available for exploratory analyses. Peripheral blood samples were drawn at six visits, namely V03 (baseline), V05, V07, V10, V12 and V13. Summary of the overall study and its limitations: Immune responses induced by the vaccine were seen in roughly 95% of patients across multiple MHC alleles. PBMC samples for TCRB deep sequencing were selected based on availability. It was noted by the authors that analyses of patient blood samples could not be reproduced owing to sample limitations. Pseudoprogression appeared unrelated to alterations in the top peripheral T cell clonotypes detected by TCRB sequencing.

Comment on this clone: Its antigen is unknown. The sample holds no much larger clone one base away, and base qualities are not on file.

The intended sense of this specimen's time point label: week 23, last vaccination. A 20-mer mutant IDH1 peptide at 300 micrograms in Montanide made up each vaccine dose, which was injected subcutaneously together with topical imiquimod. The donors had newly diagnosed IDH1-mutant astrocytomas of WHO grade 3 or 4 that showed loss of nuclear ATRX. The samples were drawn from NOA16, a multicentre, single-arm, open-label phase I trial in Germany that tested a mutant IDH1 peptide vaccine in humans for the first time. Genomic DNA for TCRB sequencing was extracted from EDTA blood using the DNeasy Blood and Tissue Kit. The trim is 2 bases for V and 4 bases for J, with a gap of 9 bases between the germline ends. CDR1 and CDR2 (SGHRS, YFSETQ) derive from the germline V gene. From the cysteine up to the phenylalanine, the CDR3 has a length of 13 residues. Here the CDR3 DNA is all that survives: 39 bases in frame from base 1.

Receptors were amplified or captured by the immunoSEQ multiplex PCR assay. The hsTCRB Kit was used according to the manufacturer's protocol to amplify rearranged TCR beta chain sequences. Sequencing of TCRB libraries was carried out on an Illumina MiSeq. The authors processed their data as follows. The kit vendor's proprietary platform handled demultiplexing, trimming and gene mapping. Drawn from immuneACCESS, this table holds only the in-frame rearrangements with V and J called that TCRdb kept. Clones are partly lost; checked studies trace under half to an unresolved V gene and leave the rest unexplained. V, J and clone size are those of that table, while D and trimming were read from the DNA. The sample table lists about 33,000 clones, roughly 88% of them with a count of one. The ten largest clonotypes hold 2% to 3% of the sample.

Here the chain combines TRBV5-1 and TRBJ2-5, with a weak D call of TRBD2 (5 bases match). The sequence was obtained from a man between 40 and 49 years old with glioma. Sequenced here: PBMCs, sampled from a glioma patient whose treatment included an IDH1 peptide vaccine. The DNA sequence reads TGCGCCAGCAGCTTAAGCGGACCAGAGACCCAGTACTTC. It translates to CASSLSGPETQYF.